This TCR beta chain was retrieved from a study of CD8 T cells in Susac syndrome. The germline gives CDR1 SGHNT, CDR2 YENEEA. The CDR3 sequence is 11 residues long. Trimming took 5 bases from V and 6 from J, leaving 4 bases between them. CD8+ and CD4+ T cells from blood underwent TCR beta sequencing. The multiple sclerosis controls comprised treatment-naive patients whose relapsing-remitting disease was stable or active. After extraction with the RNeasy kit, roughly 0.5 to 1 ug of the RNA was reverse transcribed using random hexamers. Amplification of TCR beta CDR3 was carried out by immunoSEQ multiplex PCR, which covered 54 Vbeta and 13 Jbeta segments. Each CDR3 protein gets one entry after TCRdb re-called the immunoSEQ multiplex PCR reads with MiXCR. The table lists approximately 230,000 distinct CDR3 sequences, around 93% of them singletons, with 0.065% to 0.08% in the top ten.

This sequence was found in a human donor with multiple sclerosis. The V and J genes are TRBV11-3 and TRBJ1-4; no clear D gene. The specimen was CD4+ T cells from PBMCs. The CDR3 loop is CASSQDEKLFF. The CDR3 DNA reads TGTGCCAGCAGCCAAGATGAAAAACTGTTTTTT.